The clone carrying this T cell receptor beta chain occurred many times. This entry comes from a study of T cells after yellow fever vaccination. TCRdb redid the calling of the 5' RACE reads with MiXCR, one entry per CDR3 protein. The table lists 100,000 to 150,000 distinct CDR3 sequences, more than 5.5% of them singletons. Germline CDR1 reads KGHSH; CDR2 reads LQKENI. The CDR3 is 14 amino acids. V lost 2 bases and J lost 2, with 9 bases in between. The TCR comes from a man younger than 35 who received the YFV17D yellow fever vaccine. The V gene is TRBV18, the J gene TRBJ2-5; D call uncertain. The sequencing used CD4+ T cells sorted from PBMCs, collected about 41 days after the first yellow fever vaccination. The CDR3 coding sequence is TGTGCCAGCTCACCAAGGACCCATCAAGAGACCCAGTACTTC. Translation: CASSPRTHQETQYF. The variable domain in full, completed from reference TRBV18 and TRBJ2-5, reads NAGVMQNPRHLVRRRGQEARLRCSPMKGHSHVYWYRQLPEEGLKFMVYLQKENIIDESGMPKERFSAEFPKEGPSILRIQQVVRGDSAAYFCASSPRTHQETQYFGPGTRLLVL.